This TCR beta chain was identified in a study of cytomegalovirus exposure and HLA in healthy donors. Overall study context: Early released data comprised around 85 million unique TCRs from HLA-typed donors. Among the 398 genotyped donors, 70% to 85% were placed in the Caucasian-associated ancestry cluster.

Notes on the study in general: Clonal expansion was found to be greater in HLA-associated TCR beta chains than in equally common others in a later analysis. The majority of TCR sequences were rare, yet some public TCRs appeared in many donors.

The V gene's germline CDR1 is SGDLS and CDR2 YYNGEE. There are 16 residues in the CDR3. With 4 bases clipped from V and 2 bases from J, the junction kept 9 bases outside the gene matches. PCR primers comprised 60 Vbeta and 13 Jbeta primers. Method: immunoSEQ multiplex PCR; TCRdb's copy keeps in-frame clones and lacks some. The data contain some 190,000 clones, about 82% of them seen just once; the ten biggest clones take up around 1.5%. This clone was counted only a few times. Its specificity is unknown. Sequencing was performed on PBMCs. The TCR originated in a man between 18 and 29 years old in good health and CMV-seronegative. The V call is TRBV9, the J call TRBJ2-1, with 7 bases lining up with TRBD2. CDR3: CASSPDAGVTYNEQFF. The CDR3 DNA is TGTGCCAGCAGCCCGGATGCGGGAGTAACCTACAATGAGCAGTTCTTC.